Sequencing of this T cell receptor (beta chain) was carried out in a study of blood T cell repertoires in COVID-19. Study in general: Acute and convalescent COVID-19 samples came from the United States, Italy and Spain. T cells, B-cell-depleted T cells, or PBMCs supplied cDNA or gDNA.

V was pared by 4 bases and J by 8 bases, with 21 bases of the junction left unmatched. Germline V CDR1 and CDR2: GTSNPN, SVGIG (reference sequence). The CDR3 has 20 amino acids. Assignments of participants to cohorts depended upon their own reported clinical history. The data were produced by immunoSEQ multiplex PCR, yet TCRdb's version contains in-frame clones alone and is incomplete. The sample lists around 300,000 clones, about 83% occurring once. The clonotype comes from a woman in her forties who had recovered from COVID-19. The V call is TRBV30, the J call TRBJ2-1; 15 bases are shared with TRBD2. The sample taken for sequencing was PBMCs or T cells enriched from blood (not recorded which). The DNA for the CDR3 is TGTGCCTGGAACATACCGGGACTAGCGGGAGGATCCCACTTTGTGGATGAGCAGTTCTTC. The encoded protein is CAWNIPGLAGGSHFVDEQFF.